This T cell receptor beta chain was profiled in a study of blood T cell repertoires in COVID-19. Study summary: Donors in the United States, Italy and Spain gave samples during acute or convalescent COVID-19. The analysed material was cDNA or gDNA that came from T cells, B-cell-depleted T cells, or PBMCs.

As originally analysed: Amplified reference gene primers provided the basis for estimating nucleated cell counts. The assay was immunoSEQ multiplex PCR, and TCRdb's table has in-frame clones only and misses some. From that table come the V and J calls and clone size; the DNA was used to work out D and trimming. The sample yields 200,000 to 300,000 clones, over 70% seen once. The CDR3 covers 16 residues. The V gene lost 6 bases and the J gene lost 0 bases, with 15 bases spanning the gap. Per the germline V gene, CDR1 is MNHEY and CDR2 is SVGEGT. In this sample, this clone turned up a few times. V usage is TRBV6-2 or TRBV6-3 and J usage is TRBJ1-5; the D is unclear. This clonotype was sampled from a man in his forties or fifties with acute or convalescent COVID-19. Sequences were obtained from peripheral blood. The CDR3 DNA is TGTGCCAGCAGCCCTGACCCCGGAGATAGCAATCAGCCCCAGCATTTT. Its translation is CASSPDPGDSNQPQHF.